This T cell receptor beta chain was sequenced for a study of shared clonotypes between healthy human individuals. In the case of this clone: Its antigen is unidentified.

Study results and caveats: As a rule, naive subsets had a larger estimated richness than memory subsets. It was expected that sequencing depth would affect clonotype sharing among donors.

Trimming took 5 bases from V and 14 from J, leaving 20 bases between them. There are 13 residues in the CDR3. Germline loops: CDR1 SEHNR, CDR2 FQNEAQ (reference sequence). This table comes from immunoSEQ multiplex PCR, and its TCRdb copy is limited to in-frame clones, with some not included. Of a few million clones in the sample, around nine tenths were seen once. This chain connects TRBV7-9 to TRBJ2-3, with D perhaps TRBD1 or TRBD2 (5 bases each). Input material: naive CD4+ T cells sorted from blood. Subset meaning: CD45RA+ positively selected. The TCR comes from a young man in good health. The CDR3 region has the DNA TGTGCCAGCAGCCCCGCACCGGGGCCCCCAACGTATTTT. Amino acid sequence: CASSPAPGPPTYF.